The clone carrying this T cell receptor beta chain was observed a few times. Its antigen is currently unknown. This entry belongs to a study of radiation and T cells in renal cell carcinoma. Stated treatment: treatment-naive control, cytoreductive nephrectomy. Control tumors came from treatment-naive patients without prior radiation. The tumor was a clear cell renal cell carcinoma. Germline CDR1 LNHDA, CDR2 SQIVND (reference sequence). The CDR3 has 14 residues. V was clipped by 7 bases and J by 2 bases, with 13 bases between them. Sequencing used immunoSEQ multiplex PCR; TCRdb keeps in-frame clones, though not all of them. This sample has 7,200 or so clones, with 65% found just once. Study-wide results and limits: Dominant CDR3 motifs occupied more repertoire in irradiated than control tumors. Irradiated tumors had higher TCR clonality than control tumors.

This material consisted of tumor tissue, taken from a patient whose treatment was nephrectomy without radiotherapy. This clonotype originated in a woman in her sixties or seventies with renal cell carcinoma. This chain joins TRBV19 and TRBJ2-3; D might be TRBD1 or TRBD2, each matching 5 bases. The CDR3 sequence is CASNKGTLTDTQYF. In nucleotides, the CDR3 is TGTGCCAGTAACAAAGGGACCCTCACAGATACGCAGTATTTT.